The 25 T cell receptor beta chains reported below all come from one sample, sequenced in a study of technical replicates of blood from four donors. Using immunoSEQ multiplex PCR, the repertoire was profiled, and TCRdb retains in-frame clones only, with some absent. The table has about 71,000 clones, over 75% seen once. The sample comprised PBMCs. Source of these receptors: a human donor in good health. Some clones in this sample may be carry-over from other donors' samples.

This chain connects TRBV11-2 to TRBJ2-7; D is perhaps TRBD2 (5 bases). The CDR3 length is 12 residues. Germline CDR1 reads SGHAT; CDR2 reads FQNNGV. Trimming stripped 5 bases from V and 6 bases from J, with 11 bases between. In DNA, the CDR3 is TGTGCCAGCAGCGAAACTAGAATCGAGCAGTACTTC. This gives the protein CASSETRIEQYF.

The CDR3 nucleotides are TGTGCCAGCAGCTTAACAGCGGCCCAAGAGACCCAGTACTTC. Its translation is CASSLTAAQETQYF. V gene TRBV7-3 combines with J gene TRBJ2-5; the D gene is possibly TRBD2 (5 bases). V was trimmed by 0 bases and J by 1 base, leaving 6 bases between them. CDR1 is SGHTA, CDR2 FQGTGA, per germline. There are 14 residues in the CDR3.

For the CDR3, the DNA is TGTGCCAGCAGTGCGACACAGGGAATTGTGGAGACCCAGTACTTC. It encodes CASSATQGIVETQYF. V and J are TRBV2 and TRBJ2-5, with D perhaps TRBD1 (6 bases). V dropped 4 bases and J dropped 5 bases, with 17 bases sitting between them. The CDR3 covers 15 residues. Germline V gene sequence: CDR1 SNHLY, CDR2 FYNNEI.

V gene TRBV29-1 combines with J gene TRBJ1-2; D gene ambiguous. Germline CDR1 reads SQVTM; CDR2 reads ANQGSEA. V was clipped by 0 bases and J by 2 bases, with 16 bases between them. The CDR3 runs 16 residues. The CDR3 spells CSVEDHYMGDNYGYTF. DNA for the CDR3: TGCAGCGTTGAAGATCATTATATGGGAGACAACTATGGCTACACCTTC.

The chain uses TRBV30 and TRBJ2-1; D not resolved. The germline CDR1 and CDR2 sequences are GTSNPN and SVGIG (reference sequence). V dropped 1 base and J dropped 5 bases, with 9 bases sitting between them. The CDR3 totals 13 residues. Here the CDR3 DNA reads TGTGCCTGGAGTGGTAACTCTGACAATGAGCAGTTCTTC. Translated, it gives CAWSGNSDNEQFF.

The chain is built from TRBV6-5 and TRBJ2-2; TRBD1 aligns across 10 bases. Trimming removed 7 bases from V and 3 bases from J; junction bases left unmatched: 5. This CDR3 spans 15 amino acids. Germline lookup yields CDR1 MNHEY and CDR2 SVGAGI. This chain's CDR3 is CASKSGQGDTGELFF. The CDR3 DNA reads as TGTGCCAGCAAGAGCGGACAGGGGGACACCGGGGAGCTGTTTTTT.

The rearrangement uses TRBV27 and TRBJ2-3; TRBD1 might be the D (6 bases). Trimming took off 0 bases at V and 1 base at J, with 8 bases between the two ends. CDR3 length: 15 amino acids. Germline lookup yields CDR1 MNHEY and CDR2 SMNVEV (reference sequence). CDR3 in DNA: TGTGCCAGCAGTTTATCTGAGGGGGGCACAGATACGCAGTATTTT. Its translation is CASSLSEGGTDTQYF.

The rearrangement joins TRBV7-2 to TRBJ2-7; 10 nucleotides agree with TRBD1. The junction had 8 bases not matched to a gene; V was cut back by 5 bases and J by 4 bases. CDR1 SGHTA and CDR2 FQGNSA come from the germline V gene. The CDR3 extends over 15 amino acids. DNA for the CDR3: TGTGCCAGCAGCCCGGGACAGGGGCGTATTTACGAGCAGTACTTC. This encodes CASSPGQGRIYEQYF.

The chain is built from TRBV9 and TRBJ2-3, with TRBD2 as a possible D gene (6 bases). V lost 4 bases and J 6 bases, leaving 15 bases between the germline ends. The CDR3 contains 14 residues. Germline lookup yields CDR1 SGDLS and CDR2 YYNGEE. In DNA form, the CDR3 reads TGTGCCAGCAGCACAGACCTAGCGTCTGATACGCAGTATTTT. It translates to CASSTDLASDTQYF.

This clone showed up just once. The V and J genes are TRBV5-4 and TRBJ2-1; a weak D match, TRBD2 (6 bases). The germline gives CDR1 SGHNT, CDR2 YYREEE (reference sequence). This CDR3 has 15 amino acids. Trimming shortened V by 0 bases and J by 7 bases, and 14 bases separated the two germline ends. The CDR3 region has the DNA TGTGCCAGCAGCTTGGACGTGGGAGGTAATAATGAGCAGTTCTTC. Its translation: CASSLDVGGNNEQFF.

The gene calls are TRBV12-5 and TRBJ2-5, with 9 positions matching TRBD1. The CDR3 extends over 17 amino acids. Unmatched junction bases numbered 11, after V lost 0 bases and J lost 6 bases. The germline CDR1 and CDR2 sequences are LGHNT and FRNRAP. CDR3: CASGLVRGQGLGKTQYF. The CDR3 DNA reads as TGTGCTAGTGGTTTGGTACGGGGACAGGGTCTAGGAAAGACCCAGTACTTC.

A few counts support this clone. CDR3 in amino acids: CASSGTGSAEKLFF. CDR3 sequence (DNA): TGTGCCAGCAGTGGGACAGGGAGTGCGGAAAAACTGTTTTTT. The chain couples TRBV9 to TRBJ1-4; 9 positions agree with TRBD1. Germline CDR1 reads SGDLS; CDR2 reads YYNGEE. This CDR3 has 14 residues. With V trimmed by 5 bases and J by 8 bases, 7 bases remained unmatched.

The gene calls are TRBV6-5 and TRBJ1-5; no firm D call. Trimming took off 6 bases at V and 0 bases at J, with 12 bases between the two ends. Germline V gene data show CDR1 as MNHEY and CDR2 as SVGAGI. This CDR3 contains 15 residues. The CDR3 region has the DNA TGTGCCAGCAGCTCAGGAAAATATAGCAATCAGCCCCAGCATTTT. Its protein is CASSSGKYSNQPQHF.

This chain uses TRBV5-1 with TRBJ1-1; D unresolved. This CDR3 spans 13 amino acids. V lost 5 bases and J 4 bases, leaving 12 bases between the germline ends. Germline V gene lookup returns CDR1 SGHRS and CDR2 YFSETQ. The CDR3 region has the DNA TGCGCCAGCAGGTTTGAGCCGGGCACTGAAGCTTTCTTT. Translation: CASRFEPGTEAFF.

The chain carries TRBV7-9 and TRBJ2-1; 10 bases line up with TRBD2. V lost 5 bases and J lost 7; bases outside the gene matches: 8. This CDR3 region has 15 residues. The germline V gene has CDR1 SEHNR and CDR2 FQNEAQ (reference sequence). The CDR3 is CASSARTSGRNEQFF. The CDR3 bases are TGTGCCAGCAGCGCCCGGACTAGCGGACGGAATGAGCAGTTCTTC.

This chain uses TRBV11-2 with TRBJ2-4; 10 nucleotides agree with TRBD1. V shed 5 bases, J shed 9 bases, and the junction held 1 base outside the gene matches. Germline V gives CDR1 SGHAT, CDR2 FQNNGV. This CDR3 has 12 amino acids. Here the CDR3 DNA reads TGTGCCAGCAGCCGGGACAGGGGCATTCAGTACTTC. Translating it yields CASSRDRGIQYF.

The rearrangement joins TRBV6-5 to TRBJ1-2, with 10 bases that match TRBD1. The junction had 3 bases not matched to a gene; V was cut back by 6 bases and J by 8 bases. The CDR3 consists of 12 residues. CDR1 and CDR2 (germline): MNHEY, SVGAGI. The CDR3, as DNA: TGTGCCAGCAGGGGGACAGGGGAAGGCTACACCTTC. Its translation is CASRGTGEGYTF.

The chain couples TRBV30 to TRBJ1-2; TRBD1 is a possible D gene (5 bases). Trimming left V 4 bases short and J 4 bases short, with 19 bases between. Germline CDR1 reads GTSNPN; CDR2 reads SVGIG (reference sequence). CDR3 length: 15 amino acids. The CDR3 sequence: CAWTPPGFRGYGYTF. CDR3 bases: TGTGCCTGGACCCCTCCAGGGTTTAGAGGCTATGGCTACACCTTC.

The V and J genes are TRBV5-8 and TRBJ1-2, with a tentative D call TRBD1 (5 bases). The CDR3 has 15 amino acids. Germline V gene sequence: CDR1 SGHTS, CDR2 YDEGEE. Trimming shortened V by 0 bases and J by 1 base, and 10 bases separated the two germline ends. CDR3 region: CASSLGGPVNYGYTF. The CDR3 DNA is TGTGCCAGCAGCTTGGGGGGCCCTGTTAACTATGGCTACACCTTC.

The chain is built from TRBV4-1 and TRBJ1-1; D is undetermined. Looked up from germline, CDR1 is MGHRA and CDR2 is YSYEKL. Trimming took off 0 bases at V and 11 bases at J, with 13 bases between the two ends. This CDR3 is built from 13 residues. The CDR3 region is CASSQDLAQKAFF. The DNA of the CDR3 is TGCGCCAGCAGCCAAGATCTGGCCCAGAAGGCTTTCTTT.

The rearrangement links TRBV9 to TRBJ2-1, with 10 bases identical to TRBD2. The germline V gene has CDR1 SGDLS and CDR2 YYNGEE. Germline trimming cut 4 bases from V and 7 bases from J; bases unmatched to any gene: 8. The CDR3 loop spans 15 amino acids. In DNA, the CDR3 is TGTGCCAGCAGCCCCTTAGCGGGAGGTGGGAATGAGCAGTTCTTC. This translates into CASSPLAGGGNEQFF.

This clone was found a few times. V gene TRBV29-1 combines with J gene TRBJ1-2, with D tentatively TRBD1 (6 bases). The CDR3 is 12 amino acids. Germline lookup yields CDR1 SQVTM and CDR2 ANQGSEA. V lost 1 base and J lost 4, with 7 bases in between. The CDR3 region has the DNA TGCAGCGTTGAAGGGACAGCCTATGGCTACACCTTC. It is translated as CSVEGTAYGYTF.

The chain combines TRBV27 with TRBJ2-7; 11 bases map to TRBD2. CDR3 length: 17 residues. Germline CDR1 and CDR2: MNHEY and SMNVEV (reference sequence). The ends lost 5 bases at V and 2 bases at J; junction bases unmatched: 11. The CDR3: CASSDPGTSGAAYEQYF. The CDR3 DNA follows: TGTGCCAGCAGTGACCCAGGGACTAGCGGTGCCGCCTACGAGCAGTACTTC.

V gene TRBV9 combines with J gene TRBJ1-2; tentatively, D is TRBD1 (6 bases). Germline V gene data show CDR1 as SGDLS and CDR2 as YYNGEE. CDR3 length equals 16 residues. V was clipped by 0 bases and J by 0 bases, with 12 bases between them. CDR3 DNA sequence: TGTGCCAGCAGCGTAGCTGGGACAATGACTAACTATGGCTACACCTTC. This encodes CASSVAGTMTNYGYTF.

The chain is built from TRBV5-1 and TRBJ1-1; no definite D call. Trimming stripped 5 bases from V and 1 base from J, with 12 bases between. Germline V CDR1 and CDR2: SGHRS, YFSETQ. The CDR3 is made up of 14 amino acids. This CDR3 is CASRNEGSNTEAFF. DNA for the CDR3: TGCGCCAGCAGGAATGAGGGTTCGAACACTGAAGCTTTCTTT.